Listed below are T cell receptor beta chains from one sample, sequenced in a study of tumor and adjacent non-tumor tissue in lung cancer. TCRdb independently ran MiXCR on the multiplex PCR reads; one entry per CDR3 protein. The top ten hold more than 14% of the sample, which has roughly 81,000 distinct CDR3 sequences, roughly three fifths seen once. Material for sequencing was lung tumor tissue. Every receptor here comes from a man aged 65 to 85 with non-small cell lung cancer. CDR3s include the opening cysteine and the closing phenylalanine or tryptophan. The order of the fields is CDR3 DNA, CDR3 protein, V gene, D gene, J gene, clone size. The D gene is left open where the match is weak. Clone size is not always given. Where it is, it says once, few, many or a class for expanded clones.

DNA: TGTGCCGGCACCTTAGGCAGGGGGGAAACCGGGGAGCTGTTTTTT
CDR3: CAGTLGRGETGELFF
V: TRBV11-2
D: .
J: TRBJ2-2
size: .

DNA: TGCAACGCCGGGACATTCTCCTACGAGCAGTACTTC
CDR3: CNAGTFSYEQYF
V: TRBV29-1
D: .
J: TRBJ2-7
size: .

DNA: TGCGCCAGCAGCTTAGAGCTGGCGGGGACCCAGTACTTC
CDR3: CASSLELAGTQYF
V: TRBV5-1
D: .
J: TRBJ2-5
size: medium-sized

DNA: TGTGCCAGCGGCACGGGACTAGCGGGGGGGTCGTGTACGCAGTATTTT
CDR3: CASGTGLAGGSCTQYF
V: TRBV11-2
D: TRBD2
J: TRBJ2-3
size: .

DNA: TGTGCCAGCAGCCGGAACCTGGGACTAGCGGGGGGGACGAACACCGGGGAGCTGTTTTTT
CDR3: CASSRNLGLAGGTNTGELFF
V: TRBV4-2
D: TRBD2
J: TRBJ2-2
size: many

DNA: TGTGCCAGCAGACCCCCCCAGACGAGCGAGCAGTACTTC
CDR3: CASRPPQTSEQYF
V: TRBV6-1
D: .
J: TRBJ2-7
size: many

DNA: TGCGCCAGCAGTGATTGGGGGTGCCCCACCGGGAAGCTGTTTTTT
CDR3: CASSDWGCPTGKLFF
V: TRBV10-2
D: .
J: TRBJ2-2
size: .

DNA: TGCAGCGTCGGGACAGGGAGCGCCCGGGAGCTGTTTTTT
CDR3: CSVGTGSARELFF
V: TRBV29-1
D: TRBD1
J: TRBJ2-2
size: .

DNA: TGCAGTGCTCCACACCAGAGATCACCCCTCCACTTT
CDR3: CSAPHQRSPLHF
V: TRBV20-1
D: .
J: TRBJ1-6
size: .

DNA: TGTGCCAGCAGTTACTCCGAAGGGACTTTAACCGCAAACATTCAGTACTTC
CDR3: CASSYSEGTLTANIQYF
V: TRBV6-5
D: .
J: TRBJ2-4
size: .

DNA: TGTGCCAGCAGTCGGGACAGGAGACCACTTAGCAATTCACCCCTCCACTTT
CDR3: CASSRDRRPLSNSPLHF
V: TRBV5-6
D: TRBD1
J: TRBJ1-6
size: .

DNA: TGTGCCAGCAGCTTAGCCTGTAGGCAGGGGAGCAATCAGCCCCAGCATTTT
CDR3: CASSLACRQGSNQPQHF
V: TRBV11-2
D: .
J: TRBJ1-5
size: medium-sized

DNA: TGTGCCAGCAGTTCCCTGGGACAGGGTAGCCCTCGGGCCAACATCCTGACTTTC
CDR3: CASSSLGQGSPRANILTF
V: TRBV28
D: TRBD1
J: TRBJ2-6
size: .

DNA: TGTGCCATCAGACAGGGGGCTCGGGAAAACACTGAAGCTTTCTTT
CDR3: CAIRQGARENTEAFF
V: TRBV10-3
D: TRBD1
J: TRBJ1-1
size: .

DNA: TGTGCCATCAGGGGTGGTTTTCCCCTCTCTGGGGCCAACGTCCTGACTTTC
CDR3: CAIRGGFPLSGANVLTF
V: TRBV10-3
D: .
J: TRBJ2-6
size: many

DNA: TGTGCCAGCAGCCACCCTCGGGTGGCGGGAGGGCCGGGTATAAGCAAAAACATTCAGTACTTC
CDR3: CASSHPRVAGGPGISKNIQYF
V: TRBV11-2
D: TRBD2
J: TRBJ2-4
size: .

DNA: TGTGCCAGCAACTTCGGACTGGCGGGGACAGATACGCAGTATTTT
CDR3: CASNFGLAGTDTQYF
V: TRBV11-3
D: .
J: TRBJ2-3
size: .

DNA: TGCGTCAGCAGTGATAGTCTACCCGGGGTGGGTTACAATGAGCAGTTCTTC
CDR3: CVSSDSLPGVGYNEQFF
V: TRBV4-1
D: .
J: TRBJ2-1
size: .

DNA: TGTGCAAGCGGTGGGCAGGGGGCCGCCCGGGAGCTGTTTTTT
CDR3: CASGGQGAARELFF
V: TRBV6-5
D: TRBD1
J: TRBJ2-2
size: once

DNA: TGCAGTGCCGCAGGCGCAGGAAACACCATATATTTT
CDR3: CSAAGAGNTIYF
V: TRBV20-1
D: .
J: TRBJ1-3
size: .